This T cell receptor (beta chain) came from a study of blood T cell repertoires in COVID-19. Looking at the study overall: Some COVID-19 samples were acute and others convalescent; all came from the United States, Italy and Spain. T cells, B-cell-depleted T cells, or PBMCs provided the cDNA or gDNA that served as material.

Germline lookup yields CDR1 SGHNT and CDR2 YYREEE (reference sequence). Trimming pared 4 bases from V and 8 bases from J, leaving 13 bases between. The CDR3 totals 14 residues. Some clones are missing from TCRdb's copy, which holds only in-frame ones; the method was immunoSEQ multiplex PCR. This table holds about 130,000 clones, around 85% found once. J is TRBJ1-6 and V is TRBV5-4; perhaps TRBD1 as D (6 bases). The sequencing input was PBMCs or T cells enriched from blood (not recorded which). This sequence originates from a man aged 50 to 59 who had recovered from COVID-19. The CDR3 DNA sequence: TGTGCCAGCAGCCTAGGACAGACGGATTCACCCCTCCACTTT. Protein product: CASSLGQTDSPLHF. Variable domain in full (rest from reference TRBV5-4 and TRBJ1-6): ETGVTQSPTHLIKTRGQQVTLRCSSQSGHNTVSWYQQALGQGPQFIFQYYREEENGRGNFPPRFSGLQFPNYSSELNVNALELDDSALYLCASSLGQTDSPLHFGNGTRLTVT.